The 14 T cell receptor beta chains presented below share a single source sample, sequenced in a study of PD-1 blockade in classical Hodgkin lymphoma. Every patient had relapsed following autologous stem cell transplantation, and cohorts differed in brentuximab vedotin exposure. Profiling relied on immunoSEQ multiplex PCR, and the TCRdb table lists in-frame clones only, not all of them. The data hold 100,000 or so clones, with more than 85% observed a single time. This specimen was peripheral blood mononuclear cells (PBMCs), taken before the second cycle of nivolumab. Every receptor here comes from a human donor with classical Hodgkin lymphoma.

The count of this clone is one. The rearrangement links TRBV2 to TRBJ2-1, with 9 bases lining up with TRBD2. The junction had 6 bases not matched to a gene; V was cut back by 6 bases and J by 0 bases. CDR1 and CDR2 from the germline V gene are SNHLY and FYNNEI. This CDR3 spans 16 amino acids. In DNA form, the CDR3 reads TGTGCCAGCAGACCAATAGCGGGGGACTCCTACAATGAGCAGTTCTTC. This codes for CASRPIAGDSYNEQFF. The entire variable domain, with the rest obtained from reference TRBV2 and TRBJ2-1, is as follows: EPEVTQTPSHQVTQMGQEVILRCVPISNHLYFYWYRQILGQKVEFLVSFYNNEISEKSEIFDDQFSVERPDGSNFTLKIRSTKLEDSAMYFCASRPIAGDSYNEQFFGPGTRLTVL.

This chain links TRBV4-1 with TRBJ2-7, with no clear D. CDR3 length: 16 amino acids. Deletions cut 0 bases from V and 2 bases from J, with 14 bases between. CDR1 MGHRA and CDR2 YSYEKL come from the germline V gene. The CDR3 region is CASSQEVYSAPYEQYF. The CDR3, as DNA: TGCGCCAGCAGCCAAGAGGTCTATTCCGCTCCCTACGAGCAGTACTTC.

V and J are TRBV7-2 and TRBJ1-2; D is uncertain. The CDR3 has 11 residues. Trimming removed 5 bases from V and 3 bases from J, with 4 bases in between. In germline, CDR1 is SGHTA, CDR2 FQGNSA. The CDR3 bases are TGTGCCAGCAGCGACCACTATGGCTACACCTTC. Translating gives CASSDHYGYTF.

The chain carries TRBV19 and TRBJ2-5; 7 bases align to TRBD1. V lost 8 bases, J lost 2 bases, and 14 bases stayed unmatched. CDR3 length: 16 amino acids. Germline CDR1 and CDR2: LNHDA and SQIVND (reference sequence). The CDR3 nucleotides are TGTGCCAGTTATCCCGAGGGGGCAGGCCCACAAGAGACCCAGTACTTC. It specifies CASYPEGAGPQETQYF. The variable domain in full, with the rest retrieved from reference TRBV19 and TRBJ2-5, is DGGITQSPKYLFRKEGQNVTLSCEQNLNHDAMYWYRQDPGQGLRLIYYSQIVNDFQKGDIAEGYSVSREKKESFPLTVTSAQKNPTAFYLCASYPEGAGPQETQYFGPGTRLLVL.

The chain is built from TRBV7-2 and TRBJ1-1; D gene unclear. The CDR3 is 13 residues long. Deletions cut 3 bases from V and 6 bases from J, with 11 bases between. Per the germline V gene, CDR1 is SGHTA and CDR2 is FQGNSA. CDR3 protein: CASSLWVGSEAFF. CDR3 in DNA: TGTGCCAGCAGCTTGTGGGTTGGGTCTGAAGCTTTCTTT.

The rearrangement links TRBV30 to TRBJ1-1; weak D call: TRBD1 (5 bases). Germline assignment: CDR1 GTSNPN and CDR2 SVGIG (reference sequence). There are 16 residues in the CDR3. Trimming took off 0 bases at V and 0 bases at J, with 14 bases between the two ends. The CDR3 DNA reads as TGTGCCTGGAGTGTACTCTACGGGGCGATGAACACTGAAGCTTTCTTT. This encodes CAWSVLYGAMNTEAFF.

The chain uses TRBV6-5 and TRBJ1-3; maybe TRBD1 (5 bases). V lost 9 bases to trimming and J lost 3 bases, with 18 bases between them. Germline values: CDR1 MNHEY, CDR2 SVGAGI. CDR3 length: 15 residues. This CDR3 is CASSGGRGHGNTIYF. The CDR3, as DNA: TGTGCCAGTAGTGGAGGTAGGGGTCATGGAAACACCATATATTTT.

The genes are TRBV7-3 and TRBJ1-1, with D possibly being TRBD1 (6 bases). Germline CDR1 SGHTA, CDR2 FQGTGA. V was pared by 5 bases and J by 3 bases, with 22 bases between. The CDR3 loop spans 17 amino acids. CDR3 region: CASSPRPQGSGDTEAFF. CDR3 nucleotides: TGTGCCAGCAGCCCCCGTCCGCAGGGGTCAGGAGACACTGAAGCTTTCTTT. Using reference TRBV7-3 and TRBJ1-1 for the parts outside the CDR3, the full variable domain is GAGVSQTPSNKVTEKGKYVELRCDPISGHTALYWYRQSLGQGPEFLIYFQGTGAADDSGLPNDRFFAVRPEGSVSTLKIQRTERGDSAVYLCASSPRPQGSGDTEAFFGQGTRLTVV.

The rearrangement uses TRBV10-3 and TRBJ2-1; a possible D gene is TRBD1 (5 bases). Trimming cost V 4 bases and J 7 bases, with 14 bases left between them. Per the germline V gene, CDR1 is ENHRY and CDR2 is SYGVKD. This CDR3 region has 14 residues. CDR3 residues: CAISVGQGANEQFF. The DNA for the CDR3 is TGTGCCATCAGTGTGGGGCAGGGTGCAAATGAGCAGTTCTTC.

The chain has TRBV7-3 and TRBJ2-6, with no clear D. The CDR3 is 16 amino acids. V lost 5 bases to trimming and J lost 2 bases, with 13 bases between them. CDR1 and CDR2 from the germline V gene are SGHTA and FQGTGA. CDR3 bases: TGTGCCAGCAGCCAAGACTCAGGAACTGGGGCCAACGTCCTGACTTTC. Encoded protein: CASSQDSGTGANVLTF.

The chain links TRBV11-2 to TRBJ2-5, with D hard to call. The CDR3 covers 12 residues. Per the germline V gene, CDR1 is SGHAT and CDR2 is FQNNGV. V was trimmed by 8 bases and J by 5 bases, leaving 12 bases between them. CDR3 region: CASRYNRETQYF. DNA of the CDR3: TGTGCCAGCCGATACAACCGGGAGACCCAGTACTTC.

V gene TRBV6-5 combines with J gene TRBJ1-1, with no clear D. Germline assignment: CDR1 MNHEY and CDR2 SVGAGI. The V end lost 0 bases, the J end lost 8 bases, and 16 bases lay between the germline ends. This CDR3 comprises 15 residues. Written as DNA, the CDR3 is TGTGCCAGCAGTTACTCGAGTCGAGGGCAGACCGAAGCTTTCTTT. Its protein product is CASSYSSRGQTEAFF.

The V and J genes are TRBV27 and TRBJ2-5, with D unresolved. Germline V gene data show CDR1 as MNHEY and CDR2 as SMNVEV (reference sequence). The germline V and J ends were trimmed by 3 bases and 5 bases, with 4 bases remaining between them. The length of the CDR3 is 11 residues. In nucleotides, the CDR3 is TGTGCCAGCAGTTTGGGCGAGACCCAGTACTTC. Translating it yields CASSLGETQYF.

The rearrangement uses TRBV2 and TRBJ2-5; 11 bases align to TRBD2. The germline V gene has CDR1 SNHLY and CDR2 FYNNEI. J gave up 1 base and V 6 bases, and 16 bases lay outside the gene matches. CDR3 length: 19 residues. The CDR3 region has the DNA TGTGCCAGCAGCGAGGTGGTGCTAGCGGGGGGCCGAGTCCAAGAGACCCAGTACTTC. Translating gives CASSEVVLAGGRVQETQYF.